These 10 T cell receptor beta chains share one sample of origin, sequenced in a study of blood T cell repertoires in COVID-19. TCRdb's table, derived via immunoSEQ multiplex PCR, lists solely in-frame clones and lacks some. The table has more than 250,000 clones, over 75% seen once. Input material: peripheral blood. The receptors come from a human donor in a cohort sampled during active COVID-19.

The rearrangement links TRBV5-4 to TRBJ1-2, with D perhaps TRBD1 (6 bases). This CDR3 is built from 13 residues. Per germline, CDR1 SGHNT and CDR2 YYREEE (reference sequence). V gave up 1 base and J gave up 5 bases, with 9 bases separating them. In DNA, the CDR3 is TGTGCCAGCAGCTTGAAGGGGGATTATGGCTACACCTTC. Translated: CASSLKGDYGYTF.

Concerning this clone itself: Other DNA sequences in the sample encode the same CDR3. CDR3 sequence reads: CASSYDRNTEAFF. CDR3 in DNA: TGTGCCAGCAGTTACGACAGAAACACTGAAGCTTTCTTT. The V gene is TRBV6-5, the J gene TRBJ1-1, with D possibly matching TRBD1 (5 bases). The V gene's germline CDR1 is MNHEY and CDR2 SVGAGI. V lost 2 bases to trimming and J lost 2 bases, with 6 bases between them. The CDR3 spans 13 residues.

The chain is built from TRBV6-5 and TRBJ1-1; D unclear. This CDR3 is built from 14 residues. Germline V gives CDR1 MNHEY, CDR2 SVGAGI. V was trimmed by 5 bases and J by 0 bases, leaving 10 bases between them. The DNA for the CDR3 is TGTGCCAGCAGTCCGACTGCGATGAACACTGAAGCTTTCTTT. This encodes CASSPTAMNTEAFF.

The chain combines TRBV5-1 with TRBJ1-1; 8 nucleotides agree with TRBD1. Per germline, CDR1 SGHRS and CDR2 YFSETQ. The CDR3 spans 14 residues. V lost 2 bases, J lost 6 bases, and 6 bases stayed unmatched. The CDR3 DNA reads TGCGCCAGCAGCTTAGGGACAGGCTGGCCTGAAGCTTTCTTT. Protein: CASSLGTGWPEAFF. Looking up the rest from reference TRBV5-1 and TRBJ1-1 gives the full variable domain: KAGVTQTPRYLIKTRGQQVTLSCSPISGHRSVSWYQQTPGQGLQFLFEYFSETQRNKGNFPGRFSGRQFSNSRSEMNVSTLELGDSALYLCASSLGTGWPEAFFGQGTRLTVV.

CDR3 loop: CASSQRRTGTYTGELFF. In DNA, the CDR3 is TGTGCCAGCAGCCAGCGGAGGACGGGCACGTACACCGGGGAGCTGTTTTTT. This chain uses TRBV5-6 with TRBJ2-2, with D tentatively TRBD2 (5 bases). The CDR3 length is 17 residues. Germline assignment: CDR1 SGHDT and CDR2 YYEEEE. V gave up 4 bases and J gave up 3 bases, with 19 bases separating them.

CDR3: CASSILFGRTSYEQYF. The CDR3 DNA reads as TGTGCCAGTAGTATTTTGTTCGGGAGGACATCCTACGAGCAGTACTTC. J is TRBJ2-7 and V is TRBV19; the match to TRBD2 covers 7 bases. The CDR3 has 16 residues. Germline V gene sequence: CDR1 LNHDA, CDR2 SQIVND (reference sequence). J gave up 1 base and V 3 bases, and 9 bases lay outside the gene matches.

This clone is a singleton in its sample. The chain has TRBV5-1 and TRBJ2-3, with D perhaps TRBD1 (6 bases). Trimming pared 3 bases from V and 3 bases from J, leaving 14 bases between. The germline V gene has CDR1 SGHRS and CDR2 YFSETQ. This CDR3 has 15 amino acids. The CDR3 loop is CASSWRGTPTDTQYF. CDR3 nucleotides: TGCGCCAGCAGCTGGCGTGGGACACCGACAGATACGCAGTATTTT.

The V call is TRBV6-4, the J call TRBJ1-4; D unclear. The germline V and J ends were trimmed by 6 bases and 5 bases, with 10 bases remaining between them. The germline V gene has CDR1 MRHNA and CDR2 SNTAGT. CDR3 length: 13 amino acids. CDR3 nucleotide sequence: TGTGCCAGCAGGAGAGGCTTAAATGAAAAACTGTTTTTT. This translates into CASRRGLNEKLFF.

This chain joins TRBV5-1 and TRBJ2-2, with TRBD2 matching 14 bases. The CDR3 is 21 amino acids. The J segment lost 0 bases and the V segment lost 2 bases, leaving 12 bases of the junction unmatched. CDR1 SGHRS and CDR2 YFSETQ come from the germline V gene. For the CDR3, the DNA is TGCGCCAGCAGCTTTAATACCCCGGGACTAGCGGGAGTGTCGAACACCGGGGAGCTGTTTTTT. Residues: CASSFNTPGLAGVSNTGELFF.

V gene TRBV3-1 (or the pseudogene TRBV3-2) combines with J gene TRBJ1-2, with a weak D call TRBD1 (5 bases). Germline CDR1 LGHDT, CDR2 YNNKEL (reference sequence). This CDR3 is built from 15 residues. V was cut by 5 bases and J by 7 bases, with 20 bases left in between. CDR3 amino acids: CASSNVQGRRGGYTF. The CDR3 DNA reads as TGTGCCAGCAGCAACGTGCAGGGCAGGAGAGGTGGCTACACCTTC.